What follows is one T cell receptor beta chain and its context. Its specific antigen is unknown. Base quality data are lacking; no much larger clone is found one base away. These data belong to a study of control samples from healthy donors and cancer patients (dated by TCRdb to 2018 to 2020). Libraries were built with the immunoSEQ multiplex PCR assay. TCRdb stores this immuneACCESS table with in-frame sequences only. Part of the clones is absent; in the studies checked, under half of the shortfall reflects unresolved V genes, and no reason is known for the rest. This sample has approximately 89,000 clones in its table, and 70% to 90% of those were observed once. The ten most abundant clones make up around a fifth of the sample. Taken from the germline V gene (reference sequence), the CDR1 and CDR2 loops are LNHDA and SQIVND. V is cut by 11 bases and J by 1 base, and the space between the germline ends is 11 bases. Measured from the cysteine to the phenylalanine, the CDR3 is 12 residues long. Only the CDR3 DNA is retained, 36 bases long and in frame from the first base.

The receptor comes from a man aged 50 to 59 in good health. The chain is assembled from TRBV19 and TRBJ1-1; there is no confident call for the D gene. Input material: blood. The CDR3 is CAAKTRNTEAFF. The nucleotide sequence is TGTGCCGCAAAGACAAGGAACACTGAAGCTTTCTTT. The CDR3 plus the reference TRBV19 and TRBJ1-1 genes for the other parts give the full variable domain: DGGITQSPKYLFRKEGQNVTLSCEQNLNHDAMYWYRQDPGQGLRLIYYSQIVNDFQKGDIAEGYSVSREKKESFPLTVTSAQKNPTAFYLCAAKTRNTEAFFGQGTRLTVV.